This paragraph reports one TCR beta chain. Its matching antigen is unknown. The record originates from a study of PD-1 blockade in classical Hodgkin lymphoma. The CDR3 covers 16 residues. Germline V gene lookup returns CDR1 SGHTA and CDR2 FQGNSA. The V end was cut by 4 bases, the J end by 8 bases, with 23 bases between. Sequencing was performed with immunoSEQ multiplex PCR; in TCRdb, only in-frame clones are kept and a portion is missing. Seen here are tens of thousands of clones, roughly 89% observed once, and the top ten hold more than 1.5%. Study-wide results and limits: Patients who began taking nivolumab under 1 year after ASCT were left out. Whereas CD4+ TCR diversity had risen significantly by C4D1, CD8+ TCR diversity had not.

In every patient, relapse followed autologous stem cell transplantation, while exposure to brentuximab vedotin differed. The study purified CD4+ T cells from thawed PBMCs using magnetic negative selection. Patients reached a best response of complete response, partial response or progressive disease. The receptor was derived from a human donor with classical Hodgkin lymphoma. The sequencing used CD4+ T cells from blood, collected at baseline. This chain links TRBV7-2 with TRBJ1-1, with D possibly TRBD1 on 6 matching bases. The CDR3 loop reads CASSSVTTTGRKEAFF. The CDR3 DNA is TGTGCCAGCAGCTCAGTAACTACTACAGGGAGGAAGGAAGCTTTCTTT.